The next 25 T cell receptor beta chains were all read from a single sample in a study of cytomegalovirus exposure and HLA in healthy donors. PCR was performed using 60 Vbeta and 13 Jbeta primers. Some clones are missing from TCRdb's copy, which holds only in-frame ones; the method was immunoSEQ multiplex PCR. This table has about 150,000 clones, more than 75% appearing once. The sample consisted of PBMCs. The source of these receptors is a woman aged 45-60 years in good health and CMV-seropositive.

This chain connects TRBV6-4 to TRBJ1-1; the D gene is possibly TRBD1 (5 bases). V was trimmed by 3 bases and J by 5 bases, leaving 10 bases between them. Per germline, CDR1 MRHNA and CDR2 SNTAGT. This CDR3 has 13 amino acids. CDR3 amino acids: CASSEGVGTEAFF. The CDR3 bases are TGTGCCAGCAGTGAAGGGGTGGGGACTGAAGCTTTCTTT.

The chain links TRBV7-9 to TRBJ2-3, with D uncertain. V was clipped by 5 bases and J by 3 bases, with 9 bases between them. The CDR3 covers 13 residues. CDR1 is SEHNR and CDR2 is FQNEAQ in the germline V gene (reference sequence). This CDR3 reads CASSHAGTDTQYF. The CDR3 DNA is TGTGCCAGCAGCCACGCCGGGACAGATACGCAGTATTTT.

This rearrangement joins TRBV4-1 to TRBJ2-2, with D perhaps TRBD2 (6 bases). Germline V lookup: CDR1 MGHRA, CDR2 YSYEKL. V shed 0 bases and J shed 2 bases, with 10 bases lying between them. The CDR3 extends over 16 amino acids. CDR3 in DNA: TGCGCCAGCAGCCAAGAGGGGACTTTAAACACCGGGGAGCTGTTTTTT. Amino acids: CASSQEGTLNTGELFF.

J is TRBJ2-7 and V is TRBV7-2; 10 positions match TRBD2. V shed 0 bases, J shed 2 bases, and the junction held 4 bases outside the gene matches. This CDR3 contains 16 residues. CDR1 and CDR2 (germline): SGHTA, FQGNSA. CDR3 protein: CASSLAASGGAYEQYF. In DNA, the CDR3 is TGTGCCAGCAGCTTAGCGGCTAGCGGGGGTGCCTACGAGCAGTACTTC.

This chain links TRBV10-3 with TRBJ1-2; no definite D call. Germline lookup yields CDR1 ENHRY and CDR2 SYGVKD. The CDR3 sequence is 14 residues long. The V end was cut by 6 bases, the J end by 1 base, with 12 bases between. In DNA form, the CDR3 reads TGTGCCATCAGCTCCAACACCTTTAACTATGGCTACACCTTC. It encodes CAISSNTFNYGYTF.

The rearrangement joins TRBV5-1 to TRBJ2-1; D is uncertain. V lost 1 base and J lost 5, with 10 bases in between. The germline CDR1 and CDR2 sequences are SGHRS and YFSETQ. The CDR3 covers 14 residues. The CDR3 coding sequence is TGCGCCAGCAGCTTGAACATCTTCGACAATGAGCAGTTCTTC. It translates to CASSLNIFDNEQFF.

This clone has more than one count but fewer than ten. The CDR3 region is CASQTSTGYEQYF. CDR3 coding DNA: TGCGCCAGCCAAACTTCCACAGGGTACGAGCAGTACTTC. The chain joins TRBV5-1 to TRBJ2-7, with D tentatively TRBD1 (6 bases). Germline CDR1 SGHRS, CDR2 YFSETQ. Trimming left V 7 bases short and J 4 bases short, with 15 bases between. This CDR3 spans 13 amino acids.

The chain couples TRBV6-5 to TRBJ2-3, with 8 bases matching TRBD2. V trimming: 4 bases; J trimming: 6 bases; junction bases outside the gene matches: 9. The germline V gene has CDR1 MNHEY and CDR2 SVGAGI. The CDR3 is made up of 15 amino acids. The CDR3 protein is CASSFRGGVVDTQYF. The CDR3 DNA reads TGTGCCAGCAGTTTCCGGGGGGGCGTGGTGGATACGCAGTATTTT.

CDR3 bases: TGTGCCAGTAGTATAGATCCGGTGACAACTAATGAAAAACTGTTTTTT. Its translation is CASSIDPVTTNEKLFF. The chain carries TRBV19 and TRBJ1-4; D call uncertain. Trimming stripped 0 bases from V and 0 bases from J, with 8 bases between. From germline, CDR1 is LNHDA and CDR2 SQIVND (reference sequence). CDR3 length: 16 amino acids.

This clone has a handful of counts. This sequence joins TRBV28 and TRBJ2-7; 7 bases match TRBD2. Trimming took 6 bases from V and 7 from J; bases not matched to a gene: 6. Germline V gene sequence: CDR1 MDHEN, CDR2 SYDVKM. This CDR3 has 12 amino acids. CDR3 nucleotides: TGTGCCAGCAGGGGAGGGCCGAAAGAGCAGTACTTC. Encoded protein: CASRGGPKEQYF.

This clone occurred a few times. This chain connects TRBV6-5 to TRBJ1-2; D is unclear. The germline CDR1 and CDR2 sequences are MNHEY and SVGAGI. The V end was cut by 5 bases, the J end by 0 bases, with 10 bases between. There are 14 residues in the CDR3. The CDR3: CASSNAPANYGYTF. CDR3 DNA: TGTGCCAGCAGTAACGCCCCGGCTAACTATGGCTACACCTTC.

In this sample, this clone turned up a few times. J is TRBJ2-4 and V is TRBV2; 13 bases map to TRBD2. The junction had 2 bases not matched to a gene; V was cut back by 6 bases and J by 0 bases. The V gene's germline CDR1 is SNHLY and CDR2 FYNNEI. This CDR3 comprises 16 residues. The CDR3 loop reads CASSWTSGGAKNIQYF. CDR3 sequence (DNA): TGTGCCAGCAGCTGGACTAGCGGGGGAGCCAAAAACATTCAGTACTTC.

This clone was seen a single time. This chain connects TRBV15 to TRBJ1-2; 8 nucleotides line up with TRBD1. V lost 3 bases and J lost 5; bases outside the gene matches: 2. The CDR3 spans 13 residues. Germline V gene sequence: CDR1 LNHNV, CDR2 YYDKDF (reference sequence). The CDR3 coding sequence is TGTGCCACCAGCAGGGGGACAGGTTATGGCTACACCTTC. This gives the protein CATSRGTGYGYTF.

In its sample, this clone was seen a few times. V gene TRBV4-1 combines with J gene TRBJ1-2; 9 bases are a match to TRBD1. The CDR3 totals 15 residues. From germline, CDR1 is MGHRA and CDR2 YSYEKL. The ends lost 1 base at V and 8 bases at J; junction bases unmatched: 8. This chain's CDR3 is CASSQGEQGAGGYTF. In nucleotides, the CDR3 is TGCGCCAGCAGCCAAGGGGAACAGGGGGCGGGAGGCTACACCTTC.

The gene calls are TRBV5-8 and TRBJ1-6; D gene uncertain. The CDR3 has 15 amino acids. V was trimmed by 4 bases and J by 3 bases, leaving 11 bases between them. CDR1 SGHTS and CDR2 YDEGEE come from the germline V gene. The CDR3: CASSLRADYNSPLHF. CDR3 in DNA: TGTGCCAGCAGCCTGAGGGCGGACTATAATTCACCCCTCCACTTT.

This rearrangement joins TRBV7-3 to TRBJ2-7, with TRBD1 identical over 7 bases. Germline-derived CDR1 and CDR2 are SGHTA and FQGTGA. After removal of 0 bases from V and 5 bases from J, the junction contained 4 bases not matched to a gene. The CDR3 runs 14 residues. For the CDR3, the DNA is TGTGCCAGCAGCTTAACGGGAGACAGGGACGAGCAGTACTTC. Amino acids: CASSLTGDRDEQYF.

V and J are TRBV6-1 and TRBJ1-2, with 8 bases matching TRBD1. Germline loops: CDR1 MNHNS, CDR2 SASEGT. V was pared by 7 bases and J by 4 bases, with 11 bases of the junction left unmatched. The CDR3 has 15 amino acids. The CDR3 here is CASILGQGVGYGYTF. The CDR3, as DNA: TGTGCCAGCATCCTCGGACAGGGAGTTGGCTATGGCTACACCTTC.

The chain combines TRBV4-2 with TRBJ2-2; TRBD2 is a possible D gene (5 bases). Germline V gene lookup returns CDR1 LGHNA and CDR2 YNFKEQ. The CDR3 covers 14 residues. Deletions cut 1 base from V and 4 bases from J, with 7 bases between. The CDR3 sequence: CASSQGSGTGELFF. The CDR3 DNA follows: TGTGCCAGCAGCCAAGGGAGCGGCACCGGGGAGCTGTTTTTT.

A single count supports this clone. The genes are TRBV15 and TRBJ1-6; 7 nucleotides agree with TRBD1. Trimming removed 2 bases from V and 6 bases from J; junction bases left unmatched: 7. Germline V gene data show CDR1 as LNHNV and CDR2 as YYDKDF (reference sequence). The CDR3 length is 16 residues. CDR3 residues: CATSRNYPGGNSPLHF. For the CDR3, the DNA is TGTGCCACCAGCAGAAATTACCCAGGGGGTAATTCACCCCTCCACTTT.

This CDR3 is CASSLGGQGTYEQYF. CDR3 DNA: TGTGCCAGCAGTTTAGGAGGACAGGGGACCTACGAGCAGTACTTC. The gene calls are TRBV27 and TRBJ2-7, with 9 bases that match TRBD1. Looked up from germline, CDR1 is MNHEY and CDR2 is SMNVEV (reference sequence). This CDR3 contains 15 residues. Germline trimming cut 2 bases from V and 2 bases from J; bases unmatched to any gene: 4.

This clone was seen just once. The J gene is TRBJ2-3, the V gene TRBV2; the D gene is possibly TRBD1 (6 bases). V was clipped by 0 bases and J by 5 bases, with 15 bases between them. Germline CDR1 reads SNHLY; CDR2 reads FYNNEI. The CDR3 is made up of 16 amino acids. The CDR3 here is CASSEALAGAGDTQYF. DNA for the CDR3: TGTGCCAGCAGTGAAGCGCTAGCAGGGGCAGGAGATACGCAGTATTTT.

The V call is TRBV15, the J call TRBJ2-5; 11 bases line up with TRBD2. V was pared by 1 base and J by 5 bases, with 9 bases of the junction left unmatched. CDR1 LNHNV and CDR2 YYDKDF come from the germline V gene (reference sequence). The CDR3 has 17 residues. The CDR3 sequence: CATSRALAGAEEETQYF. CDR3 nucleotides: TGTGCCACCAGCAGAGCACTAGCGGGAGCAGAAGAGGAGACCCAGTACTTC.

This clone was seen just once. This chain joins TRBV5-8 and TRBJ1-2; possibly TRBD1 for D (5 bases). There are 14 residues in the CDR3. The V gene's germline CDR1 is SGHTS and CDR2 YDEGEE. V was shortened by 4 bases and J by 7 bases, with 17 bases between the two germline ends. CDR3 region: CASSRVRGLGGYTF. The CDR3 bases are TGTGCCAGCAGCCGCGTTAGGGGTCTTGGTGGCTACACCTTC.

The J gene is TRBJ2-1, the V gene TRBV7-9; a weak D match, TRBD1 (6 bases). This CDR3 comprises 18 residues. Germline assignment: CDR1 SEHNR and CDR2 FQNEAQ (reference sequence). V was pared by 0 bases and J by 2 bases, with 17 bases between. CDR3 coding DNA: TGTGCCAGCAGCTTAGCCCCTTGGTCCAGGGGAACCTACAATGAGCAGTTCTTC. Protein product: CASSLAPWSRGTYNEQFF.

Regarding this clone: Other DNA variants within this sample encode the same CDR3. J is TRBJ1-5 and V is TRBV30; possibly TRBD1 for D (6 bases). The CDR3 length is 13 residues. Germline CDR1 is GTSNPN and CDR2 is SVGIG (reference sequence). V lost 1 base, J lost 2 bases, and 6 bases lay in between. The CDR3 loop is CAWSGTGNQPQHF. The CDR3 DNA is TGTGCCTGGAGTGGGACAGGCAATCAGCCCCAGCATTTT.